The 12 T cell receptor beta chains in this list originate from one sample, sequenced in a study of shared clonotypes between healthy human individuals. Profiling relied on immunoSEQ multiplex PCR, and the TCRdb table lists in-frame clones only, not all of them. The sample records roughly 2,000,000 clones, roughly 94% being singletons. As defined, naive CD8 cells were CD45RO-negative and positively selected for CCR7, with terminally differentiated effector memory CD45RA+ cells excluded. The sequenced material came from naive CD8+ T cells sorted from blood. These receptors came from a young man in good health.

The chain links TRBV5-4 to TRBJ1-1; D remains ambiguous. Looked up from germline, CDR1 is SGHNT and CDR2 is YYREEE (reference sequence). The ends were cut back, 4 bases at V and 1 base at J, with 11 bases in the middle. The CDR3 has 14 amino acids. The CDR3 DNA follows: TGTGCCAGCAGCACCACGCGGCAGAACACTGAAGCTTTCTTT. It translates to CASSTTRQNTEAFF.

CDR3 amino acids: CASSLEDGETQYF. Here the CDR3 DNA reads TGCGCCAGCAGTCTTGAAGACGGCGAGACCCAGTACTTC. The V and J genes are TRBV5-1 and TRBJ2-5, with no clear D. The CDR3 length is 13 residues. Germline lookup yields CDR1 SGHRS and CDR2 YFSETQ. The V end was cut by 5 bases, the J end by 5 bases, with 13 bases between.

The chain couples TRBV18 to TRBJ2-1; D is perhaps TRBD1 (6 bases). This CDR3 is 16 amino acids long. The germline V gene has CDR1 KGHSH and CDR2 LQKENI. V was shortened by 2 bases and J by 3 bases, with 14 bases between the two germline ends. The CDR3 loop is CASSPIAEGVYNEQFF. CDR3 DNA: TGTGCCAGCTCACCAATCGCCGAGGGGGTCTACAATGAGCAGTTCTTC.

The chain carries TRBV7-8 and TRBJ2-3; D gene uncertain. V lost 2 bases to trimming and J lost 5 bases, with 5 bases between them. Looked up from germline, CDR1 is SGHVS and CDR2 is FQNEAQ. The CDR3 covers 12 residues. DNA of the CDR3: TGTGCCAGCAGCTTAACGAGAGATACGCAGTATTTT. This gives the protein CASSLTRDTQYF.

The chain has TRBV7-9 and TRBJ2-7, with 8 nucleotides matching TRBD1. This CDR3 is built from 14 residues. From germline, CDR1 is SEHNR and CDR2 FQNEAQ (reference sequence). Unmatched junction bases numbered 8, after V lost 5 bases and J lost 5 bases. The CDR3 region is CASSPGQGTHEQYF. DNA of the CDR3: TGTGCCAGCAGCCCCGGACAGGGTACCCACGAGCAGTACTTC.

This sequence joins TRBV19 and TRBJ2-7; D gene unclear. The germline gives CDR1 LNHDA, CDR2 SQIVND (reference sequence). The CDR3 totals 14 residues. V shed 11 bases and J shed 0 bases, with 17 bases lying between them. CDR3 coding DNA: TGTGCCCCGTTGCCGACCGTACACTCCTACGAGCAGTACTTC. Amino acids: CAPLPTVHSYEQYF.

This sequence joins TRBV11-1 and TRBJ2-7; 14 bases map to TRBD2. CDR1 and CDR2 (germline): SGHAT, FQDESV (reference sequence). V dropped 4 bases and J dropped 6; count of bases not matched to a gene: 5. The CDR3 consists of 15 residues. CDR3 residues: CASSSTGLAGGEQYF. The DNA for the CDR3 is TGTGCCAGCAGCTCAACCGGACTAGCGGGGGGCGAGCAGTACTTC.

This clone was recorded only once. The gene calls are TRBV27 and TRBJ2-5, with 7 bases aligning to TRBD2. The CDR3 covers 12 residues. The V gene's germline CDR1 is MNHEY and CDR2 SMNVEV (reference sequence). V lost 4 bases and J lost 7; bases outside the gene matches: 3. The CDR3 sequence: CASSYGGGTQYF. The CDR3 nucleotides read TGTGCCAGCAGTTATGGCGGGGGGACCCAGTACTTC.

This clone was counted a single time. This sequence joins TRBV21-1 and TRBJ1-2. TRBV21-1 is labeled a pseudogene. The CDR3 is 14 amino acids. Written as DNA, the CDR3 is TGTGCCAGCAGCAAAGGACCAGGAGGGTATGGCTACACCTTC. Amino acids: CASSKGPGGYGYTF.

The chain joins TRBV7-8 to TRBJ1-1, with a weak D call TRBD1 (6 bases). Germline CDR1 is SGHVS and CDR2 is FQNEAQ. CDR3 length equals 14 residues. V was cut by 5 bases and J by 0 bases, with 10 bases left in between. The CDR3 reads CASSHRDMNTEAFF. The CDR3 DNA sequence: TGTGCCAGCAGCCACAGGGACATGAACACTGAAGCTTTCTTT. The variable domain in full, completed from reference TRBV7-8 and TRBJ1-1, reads GAGVSQSPRYKVAKRGQDVALRCDPISGHVSLFWYQQALGQGPEFLTYFQNEAQLDKSGLPSDRFFAERPEGSVSTLKIQRTQQEDSAVYLCASSHRDMNTEAFFGQGTRLTVV.

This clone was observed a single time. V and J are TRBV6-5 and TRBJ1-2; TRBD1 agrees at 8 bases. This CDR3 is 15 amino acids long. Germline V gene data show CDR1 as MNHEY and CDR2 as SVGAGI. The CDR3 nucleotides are TGTGCTGAATTACGGCCGGACAGGGAGATCTATGGCTACACCTTC. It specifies CAELRPDREIYGYTF.

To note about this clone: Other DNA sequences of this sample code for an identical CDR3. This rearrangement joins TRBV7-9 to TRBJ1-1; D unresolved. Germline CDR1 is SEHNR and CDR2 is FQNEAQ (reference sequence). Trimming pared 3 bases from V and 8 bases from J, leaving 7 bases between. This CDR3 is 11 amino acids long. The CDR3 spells CASSFGSEAFF. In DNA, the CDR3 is TGTGCCAGCAGCTTCGGATCGGAAGCTTTCTTT.